This T cell receptor beta chain was sequenced in a study of T cell changes during pregnancy in multiple sclerosis. Using immunoSEQ multiplex PCR, the repertoire was profiled, and TCRdb retains in-frame clones only, with some absent. The sample carries tens of thousands of clones, 80% to 95% recorded once. The clonotype comes from a female donor with multiple sclerosis, enrolled in a pregnancy study. The sequencing used peripheral blood, collected before pregnancy.

The CDR3 DNA reads TGTGCCAGCAGCCTCCAAGATAGCTCCTACAATGAGCAGTTCTTC. Its translation is CASSLQDSSYNEQFF. This chain uses TRBV27 with TRBJ2-1; D remains unclear. The CDR3 consists of 15 residues. V shed 6 bases and J shed 0 bases, with 12 bases lying between them. Germline V gene lookup returns CDR1 MNHEY and CDR2 SMNVEV (reference sequence).